This T cell receptor beta chain was recovered during a study of identical twins (dated by TCRdb to 2016 to 2018). With regard to the full study: To test whether fetal clonotypes persist, this study deep-sequenced TCR alpha and beta repertoires from monozygotic twins, from unrelated adults of various ages, and from cord blood. To rule out contamination, replicate twin experiments were performed at different times with different library preparation protocols. Here is what the overall study found, with its caveats: Zero-insertion analyses could be partly confounded by invariant T cells such as MAIT and iNKT, although diverse VJ usage argued against such confounding for most clonotypes. Excess twin sharing in beta out-of-frame sequences was weaker because fewer shared sequences lowered the signal-to-noise ratio. Compared with coincidental sharing between unrelated individuals, out-of-frame TCR alpha sequences shared between twins showed an excess of sequences with low generation probability. Fewer insertions were carried by abundant cord blood beta clonotypes, a similar but weaker trend appeared in young adult naive repertoires, and no such trend appeared in memory repertoires. Because the same donors could not be followed over many years, conclusions were based on cross-sectional statistical analysis. In monozygotic twins, recombination models systematically underestimated out-of-frame TCR alpha sharing, but the models matched the sharing seen between unrelated individuals.

Every donor was a healthy Caucasian. The twin cohort consisted of three pairs of female monozygotic twins, all aged roughly 18 to 29 years. The RNA used for TCR libraries was isolated from peripheral blood mononuclear cells. The library relied on 5' RACE. The instrument given in TCRdb is Illumina HiSeq 2000. Template switching introduced a universal primer binding site; the final cDNA contained a unique molecular identifier, enabling accurate counting of TCR cDNA molecules. First-strand cDNA for TCR alpha and beta chains was synthesized from specific primers in the conserved constant-segment region. To control for contamination, every cDNA library was double barcoded, receiving both a SMART-Mk sample barcode and Illumina barcodes. TruSeq adapter sequences along with Illumina sample barcodes were introduced in two successive PCR steps. Sequencing of the TCR alpha and beta cDNA libraries was done on the Illumina HiSeq platform using custom primers. The original methods were these. MiGEC processed the raw reads to extract unique molecular identifiers, while MiXCR was used to determine the CDR3 positions. Recombination models were inferred per individual with the repgenHMM and IGoR tools using an EM algorithm. Shared clonotype analysis was performed with the tcR package in R, normalizing sharing by the product of cloneset sizes. Out-of-frame nonproductive sequences were analyzed to study raw recombination free of thymic and clonal selection effects. The public reads were reprocessed in TCRdb via fastp at Q25 and MiXCR, keeping in-frame beta chains. Each CDR3 protein gets just one entry, which takes the most common genes and DNA from the rows behind it. The V and J calls follow TCRdb's processing rather than the paper's. Across this sample there are approximately 630,000 distinct CDR3 sequences, with about 7.6% seen only once. Of the sample, approximately 1.5% is held by the ten largest clones.

In this sample, this clonotype turned up once. No antigen is known for it. Base-call qualities are not available, and no considerably larger clone is one nucleotide away. On its own, one read is weak support. Germline trimming: 5 bases from V, 2 bases from J; junction bases outside gene matches: 5. CDR1 and CDR2, per the germline V gene, are MGHRA and YSYEKL. CDR3 length: 15 amino acids, cysteine to phenylalanine. Just CDR3 DNA is preserved here, 45 bases in frame from base 1. These data are also associated with another study on yellow fever vaccine responses in identical twins. That second report states: The authors reported that the T cell response to vaccination in identical twins appeared partly convergent and partly personalized. In identical twins, the study followed T cell clones that responded to the vaccine with precision.

This chain joins TRBV4-1 to TRBJ2-7; 11 bases in between match TRBD2. This TCR derives from a woman younger than 35 in good health. Material for sequencing was PBMCs. The bases read TGCGCCAGCAGCACGACTAGCGGGGTACCCTACGAGCAGTACTTC. It encodes CASSTTSGVPYEQYF.